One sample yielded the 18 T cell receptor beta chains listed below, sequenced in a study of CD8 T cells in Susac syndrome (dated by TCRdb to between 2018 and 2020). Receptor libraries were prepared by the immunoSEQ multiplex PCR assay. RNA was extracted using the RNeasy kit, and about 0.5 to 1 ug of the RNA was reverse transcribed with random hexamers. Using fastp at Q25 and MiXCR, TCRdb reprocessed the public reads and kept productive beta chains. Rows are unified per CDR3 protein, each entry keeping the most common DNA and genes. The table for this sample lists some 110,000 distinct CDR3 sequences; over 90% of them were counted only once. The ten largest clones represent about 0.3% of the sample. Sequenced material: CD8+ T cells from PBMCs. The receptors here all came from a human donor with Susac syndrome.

CDR3 amino acids: CASSWGQEGVAFF. As DNA, the CDR3 is TGTGCCAGCAGCTGGGGACAGGAAGGGGTAGCTTTCTTT. J is TRBJ1-1 and V is TRBV5-6; 8 bases fit TRBD1. The length of the CDR3 is 13 residues. Germline V lookup: CDR1 SGHDT, CDR2 YYEEEE. Germline trimming cut 3 bases from V and 10 bases from J; bases unmatched to any gene: 8.

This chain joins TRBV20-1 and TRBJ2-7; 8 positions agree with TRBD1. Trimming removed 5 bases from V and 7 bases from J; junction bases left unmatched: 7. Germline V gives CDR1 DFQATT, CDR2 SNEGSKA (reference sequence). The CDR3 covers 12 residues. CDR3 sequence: CSALQGAREQYF. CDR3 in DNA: TGCAGTGCTCTTCAGGGGGCGCGAGAGCAGTACTTC.

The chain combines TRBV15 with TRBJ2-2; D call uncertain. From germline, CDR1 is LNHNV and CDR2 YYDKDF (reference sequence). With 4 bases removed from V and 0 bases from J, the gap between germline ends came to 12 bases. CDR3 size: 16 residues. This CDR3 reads CATSTPPGPNTGELFF. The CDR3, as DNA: TGTGCCACCAGCACCCCGCCCGGGCCGAACACCGGGGAGCTGTTTTTT. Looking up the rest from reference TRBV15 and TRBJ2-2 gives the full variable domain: DAMVIQNPRYQVTQFGKPVTLSCSQTLNHNVMYWYQQKSSQAPKLLFHYYDKDFNNEADTPDNFQSRRPNTSFCFLDIRSPGLGDTAMYLCATSTPPGPNTGELFFGEGSRLTVL.

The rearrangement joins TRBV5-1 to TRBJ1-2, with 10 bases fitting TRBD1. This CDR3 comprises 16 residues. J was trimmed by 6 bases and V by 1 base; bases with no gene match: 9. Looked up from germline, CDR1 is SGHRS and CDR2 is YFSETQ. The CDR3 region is CASSLYGTGEADGYTF. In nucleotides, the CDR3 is TGCGCCAGCAGCTTGTATGGGACAGGGGAGGCCGATGGCTACACCTTC.

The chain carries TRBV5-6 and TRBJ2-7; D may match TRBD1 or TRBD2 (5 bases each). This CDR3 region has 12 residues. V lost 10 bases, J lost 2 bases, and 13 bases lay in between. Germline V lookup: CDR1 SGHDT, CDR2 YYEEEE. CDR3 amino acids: CAGGRGPYEQYF. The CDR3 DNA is TGTGCCGGTGGACGGGGACCCTACGAGCAGTACTTC.

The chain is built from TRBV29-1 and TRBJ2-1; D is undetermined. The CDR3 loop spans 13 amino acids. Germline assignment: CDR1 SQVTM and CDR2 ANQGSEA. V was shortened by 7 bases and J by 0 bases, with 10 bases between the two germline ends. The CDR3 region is CSAGRSSYNEQFF. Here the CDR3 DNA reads TGCAGCGCCGGTCGGAGCTCCTACAATGAGCAGTTCTTC.

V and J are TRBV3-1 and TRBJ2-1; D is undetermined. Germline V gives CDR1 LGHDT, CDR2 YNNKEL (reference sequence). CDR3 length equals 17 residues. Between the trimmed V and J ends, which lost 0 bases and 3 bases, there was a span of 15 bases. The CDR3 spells CASSQEGGNYLYNEQFF. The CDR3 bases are TGTGCCAGCAGCCAAGAGGGCGGCAACTACCTCTACAATGAGCAGTTCTTC.

CDR3 loop: CASRSRNTEAFF. The CDR3 region has the DNA TGTGCCAGCAGATCTAGGAACACTGAAGCTTTCTTT. V is TRBV12-3 or TRBV12-4 and J is TRBJ1-1; D is undetermined. The CDR3 loop spans 12 amino acids. Trimming pared 6 bases from V and 1 base from J, leaving 6 bases between.

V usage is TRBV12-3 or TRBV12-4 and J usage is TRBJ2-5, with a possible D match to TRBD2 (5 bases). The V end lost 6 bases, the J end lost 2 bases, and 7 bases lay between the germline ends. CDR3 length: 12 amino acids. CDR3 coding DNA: TGTGCCAGCAGGGGAGATCAAGAGACCCAGTACTTC. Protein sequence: CASRGDQETQYF.

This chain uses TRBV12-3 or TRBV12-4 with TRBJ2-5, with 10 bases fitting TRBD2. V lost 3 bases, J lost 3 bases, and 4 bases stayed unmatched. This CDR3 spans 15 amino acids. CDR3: CASSLTAGGKETQYF. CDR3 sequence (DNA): TGTGCCAGCAGTTTGACAGCGGGGGGGAAAGAGACCCAGTACTTC.

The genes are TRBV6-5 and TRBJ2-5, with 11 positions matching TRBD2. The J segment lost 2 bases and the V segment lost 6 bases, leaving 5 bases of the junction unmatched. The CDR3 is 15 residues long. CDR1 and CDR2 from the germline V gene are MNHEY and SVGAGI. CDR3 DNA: TGTGCCAGCAGGCCCCGGACTAGCGGGCAAGAGACCCAGTACTTC. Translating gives CASRPRTSGQETQYF.

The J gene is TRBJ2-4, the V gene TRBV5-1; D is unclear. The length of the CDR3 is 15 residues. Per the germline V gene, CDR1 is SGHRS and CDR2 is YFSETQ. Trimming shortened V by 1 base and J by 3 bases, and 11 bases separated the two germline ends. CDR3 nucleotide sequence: TGCGCCAGCAGCTTGCAATCGCGGTACAAAAACATTCAGTACTTC. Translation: CASSLQSRYKNIQYF. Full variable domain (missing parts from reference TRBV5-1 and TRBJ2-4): KAGVTQTPRYLIKTRGQQVTLSCSPISGHRSVSWYQQTPGQGLQFLFEYFSETQRNKGNFPGRFSGRQFSNSRSEMNVSTLELGDSALYLCASSLQSRYKNIQYFGAGTRLSVL.

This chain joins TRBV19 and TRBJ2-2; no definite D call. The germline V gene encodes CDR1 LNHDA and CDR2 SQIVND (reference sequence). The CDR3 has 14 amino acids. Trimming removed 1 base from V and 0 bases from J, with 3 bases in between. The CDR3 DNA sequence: TGTGCCAGTAGTATAGCCCCGAACACCGGGGAGCTGTTTTTT. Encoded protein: CASSIAPNTGELFF.

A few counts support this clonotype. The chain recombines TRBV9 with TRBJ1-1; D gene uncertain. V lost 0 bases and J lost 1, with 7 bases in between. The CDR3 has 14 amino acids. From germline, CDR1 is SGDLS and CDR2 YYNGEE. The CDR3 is CASSVVPGNTEAFF. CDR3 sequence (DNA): TGTGCCAGCAGCGTAGTCCCGGGGAACACTGAAGCTTTCTTT.

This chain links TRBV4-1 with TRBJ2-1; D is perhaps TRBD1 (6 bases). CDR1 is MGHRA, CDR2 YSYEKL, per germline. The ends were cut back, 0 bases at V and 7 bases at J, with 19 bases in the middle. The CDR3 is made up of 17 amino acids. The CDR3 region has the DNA TGCGCCAGCAGCCAAGATGCGCTGGCAGGGGTAGGGAATGAGCAGTTCTTC. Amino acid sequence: CASSQDALAGVGNEQFF.

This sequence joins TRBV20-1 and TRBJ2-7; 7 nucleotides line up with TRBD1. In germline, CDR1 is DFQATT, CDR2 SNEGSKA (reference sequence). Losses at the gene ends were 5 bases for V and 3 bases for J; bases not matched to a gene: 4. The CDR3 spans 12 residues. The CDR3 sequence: CSAAGGVYEQYF. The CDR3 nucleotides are TGCAGTGCTGCAGGGGGAGTCTACGAGCAGTACTTC.

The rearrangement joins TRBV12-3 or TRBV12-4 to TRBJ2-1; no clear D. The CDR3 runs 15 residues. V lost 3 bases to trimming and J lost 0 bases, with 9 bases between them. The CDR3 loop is CASSFATRSYNEQFF. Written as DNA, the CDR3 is TGTGCCAGCAGTTTTGCGACCCGCTCCTACAATGAGCAGTTCTTC.

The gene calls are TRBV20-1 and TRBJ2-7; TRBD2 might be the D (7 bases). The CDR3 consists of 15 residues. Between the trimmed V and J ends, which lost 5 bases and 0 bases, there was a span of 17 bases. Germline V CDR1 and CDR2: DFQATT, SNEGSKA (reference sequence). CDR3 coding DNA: TGCAGTGCTCCTCGGGGGGCGGGATCCTCCTACGAGCAGTACTTC. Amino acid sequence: CSAPRGAGSSYEQYF.